The 11 T cell receptor beta chains reported below all come from one sample, sequenced in a study of PD-L1 blockade in urothelial cancer. The time point denotes: peripheral blood 6 weeks after treatment start. Generated by immunoSEQ multiplex PCR, the TCRdb table keeps only in-frame clones and is missing some. The sample includes 60,000 to 80,000 clones, 85% to 90% seen only once; the top ten take around 11%. The sequences come from PBMCs, collected around atezolizumab (anti-PD-L1) treatment. The receptor set was obtained from a man between 60 and 75 years old with urothelial cancer.

The V call is TRBV6-6, the J call TRBJ1-4; D uncertain. Germline CDR1 reads MNHNY; CDR2 reads SVGAGI (reference sequence). CDR3 length: 13 amino acids. Trimming pared 0 bases from V and 7 bases from J, leaving 6 bases between. CDR3 DNA: TGTGCCAGCAGTTACTCTCCGGGTGAAAAACTGTTTTTT. The encoded protein is CASSYSPGEKLFF.

This chain uses TRBV6-1 with TRBJ2-7; 7 nucleotides agree with TRBD1. V lost 7 bases to trimming and J lost 2 bases; unmatched junction nucleotides: 8. This CDR3 has 14 amino acids. Germline CDR1 MNHNS, CDR2 SASEGT. The chain's CDR3 is CASNPTGSPYEQYF. DNA for the CDR3: TGTGCCAGCAACCCGACAGGGTCCCCCTACGAGCAGTACTTC.

This chain links TRBV10-3 with TRBJ2-5; 7 bases line up with TRBD1. CDR3 length: 15 amino acids. Trimming took 0 bases from V and 0 from J; bases not matched to a gene: 1. Germline CDR1 is ENHRY and CDR2 is SYGVKD. In nucleotides, the CDR3 is TGTGCCATCAGTGAGTCGGGACAGAACCAAGAGACCCAGTACTTC. Translating it yields CAISESGQNQETQYF.

The chain is built from TRBV4-3 and TRBJ1-3; possible D gene TRBD1, 5 bases. The CDR3 totals 18 residues. Germline V gene sequence: CDR1 LGHNA, CDR2 YSLEER. Trimming shortened V by 1 base and J by 1 base, and 17 bases separated the two germline ends. As DNA, the CDR3 is TGCGCCAGCAGCCAAGCCTTCTTGACAGCTAATTCTGGAAACACCATATATTTT. This translates into CASSQAFLTANSGNTIYF.

The J gene is TRBJ2-7, the V gene TRBV29-1; 8 positions agree with TRBD1. Germline CDR1 SQVTM, CDR2 ANQGSEA. V shed 5 bases, J shed 2 bases, and the junction held 8 bases outside the gene matches. The CDR3 is 14 residues long. The CDR3: CSVPPGGRTYEQYF. DNA for the CDR3: TGCAGCGTTCCTCCAGGGGGCAGGACCTACGAGCAGTACTTC.

CDR3: CASSSDREPYEQYF. The CDR3 coding sequence is TGTGCCAGCAGTTCAGACCGGGAGCCCTACGAGCAGTACTTC. The rearrangement joins TRBV6-1 to TRBJ2-7; D may be TRBD2 (6 bases). The CDR3 sequence is 14 residues long. Germline V gene sequence: CDR1 MNHNS, CDR2 SASEGT. V was shortened by 5 bases and J by 2 bases, with 13 bases between the two germline ends.

This chain uses TRBV9 with TRBJ1-1, with 9 bases identical to TRBD1. The CDR3 has 20 amino acids. From germline, CDR1 is SGDLS and CDR2 YYNGEE. The J segment lost 4 bases and the V segment lost 0 bases, leaving 19 bases of the junction unmatched. CDR3 sequence (DNA): TGTGCCAGCAGCGTAGCCCCCCCGGGACAGGGAATGAGGATCAGCACTGAAGCTTTCTTT. Translated, it gives CASSVAPPGQGMRISTEAFF.

The CDR3 reads CASSLTATYGYTF. CDR3 DNA sequence: TGTGCCAGCAGCCTGACAGCCACCTATGGCTACACCTTC. The V gene is TRBV27, the J gene TRBJ1-2; a weak D match, TRBD1 (5 bases). This CDR3 comprises 13 residues. Trimming took off 6 bases at V and 4 bases at J, with 12 bases between the two ends. Germline assignment: CDR1 MNHEY and CDR2 SMNVEV (reference sequence).

This chain uses TRBV5-1 with TRBJ1-5, with 11 bases aligning to TRBD1. V was pared by 4 bases and J by 2 bases, with 11 bases of the junction left unmatched. Germline CDR1 and CDR2: SGHRS and YFSETQ. CDR3 length: 18 residues. CDR3 in DNA: TGCGCCAGCAGCCCAACTCCGGGACAGGGGGATGGCAATCAGCCCCAGCATTTT. It yields the protein CASSPTPGQGDGNQPQHF.

This clone occurred a few times. In DNA form, the CDR3 reads TGCGCCAGCAGCCGTGGACTAGCGGGGGAAATCTACGAGCAGTACTTC. Translating it yields CASSRGLAGEIYEQYF. The rearrangement links TRBV4-1 to TRBJ2-7; 13 bases align to TRBD2. V shed 4 bases and J 3 bases; nucleotides not matched to a gene: 6. Germline V CDR1 and CDR2: MGHRA, YSYEKL. The CDR3 is made up of 16 amino acids.

The chain is built from TRBV7-8 and TRBJ1-2; 7 bases match TRBD1. Trimming at V came to 4 bases and at J to 2 bases, leaving 4 bases not matched to a gene. The CDR3 runs 14 residues. Germline lookup yields CDR1 SGHVS and CDR2 FQNEAQ. The CDR3 nucleotides are TGTGCCAGCAGCTACACGACAGGGAACTATGGCTACACCTTC. Its translation: CASSYTTGNYGYTF.